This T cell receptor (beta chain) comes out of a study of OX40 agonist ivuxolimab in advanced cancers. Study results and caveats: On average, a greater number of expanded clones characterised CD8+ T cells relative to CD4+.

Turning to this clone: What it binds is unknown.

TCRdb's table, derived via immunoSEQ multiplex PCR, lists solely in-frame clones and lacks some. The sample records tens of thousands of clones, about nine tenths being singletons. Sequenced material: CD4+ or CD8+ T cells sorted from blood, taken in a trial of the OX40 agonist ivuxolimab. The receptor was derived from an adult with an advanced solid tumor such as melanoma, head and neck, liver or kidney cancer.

This CDR3 reads CAWSVLENTEAFF. CDR3 DNA: TGTGCCTGGAGTGTATTGGAGAACACTGAAGCTTTCTTT. This sequence joins TRBV30 and TRBJ1-1; D is unclear. The germline V and J ends were trimmed by 0 bases and 1 base, with 6 bases remaining between them. Looked up from germline, CDR1 is GTSNPN and CDR2 is SVGIG (reference sequence). The CDR3 spans 13 residues. The full variable domain, rest sourced from reference TRBV30 and TRBJ1-1, is SQTIHQWPATLVQPVGSPLSLECTVEGTSNPNLYWYRQAAGRGLQLLFYSVGIGQISSEVPQNLSASRPQDRQFILSSKKLLLSDSGFYLCAWSVLENTEAFFGQGTRLTVV.